Detailed here is one TCR beta chain. Germline lookup yields CDR1 SGHVS and CDR2 FQNEAQ. There are 16 residues in the CDR3. After removal of 5 bases from V and 5 bases from J, the junction contained 13 bases not matched to a gene. The source of the sample is a study of blood T cell repertoires in COVID-19. In the study overall: Sites in the United States, Italy and Spain provided acute and convalescent COVID-19 samples. T cells, B-cell-depleted T cells, or PBMCs supplied cDNA or gDNA.

As handled by the study authors: For nucleated cells, counts were estimated from reference gene primer amplification. Assay used: immunoSEQ multiplex PCR; TCRdb lists only in-frame clones, some missing. Clone size and the V and J calls come from that table; the DNA yielded D and trimming. The sample consists of around 130,000 clones, about 92% of them appearing once. The sequenced sample was peripheral blood. The sequence came from a man in his 60s with COVID-19, enrolled during active disease. The chain has TRBV7-8 and TRBJ2-3, with 7 nucleotides matching TRBD2. In DNA form, the CDR3 reads TGTGCCAGCAGCCCACGCCCAGCGGGGTCAGGAGATACGCAGTATTTT. It translates to CASSPRPAGSGDTQYF.